This TCR beta chain stems from a study of sequential checkpoint blockade in melanoma. Trimming removed 2 bases at V and 3 bases at J, with 11 bases between. The CDR3 has 14 amino acids. Germline CDR1 is MDHEN and CDR2 is SYDVKM. The repertoire was sequenced with immunoSEQ multiplex PCR; TCRdb's copy has only in-frame clones and lacks some. Of about 28,000 clones in the sample, 83% were seen once. Treatment reported: randomized to nivolumab then ipilimumab (arm A) or the reverse (arm B). This chain connects TRBV28 to TRBJ2-7, with D possibly TRBD2 on 5 matching bases. The clonotype comes from a human donor with melanoma. Sequenced material: CD8+ T cells sorted from blood (inferred from file names), taken from a patient given nivolumab and ipilimumab in sequence. The CDR3 nucleotides are TGTGCCAGCAGTTTAGCGGGTTCGGTCTACGAGCAGTACTTC. Translated: CASSLAGSVYEQYF.